This entry lists 24 T cell receptor beta chains sequenced from one sample in a study of T cell repertoires in ileal Crohn's disease. Data came from immunoSEQ multiplex PCR; TCRdb stores just in-frame clones and leaves some out. The sample records some 3,400 clones, approximately 80% being singletons. The sequenced material came from ileal tissue. The receptors come from an adult with Crohn's disease.

This chain links TRBV7-9 with TRBJ1-1, with TRBD1 matching over 7 bases. Losses at the gene ends were 2 bases for V and 5 bases for J; bases not matched to a gene: 8. CDR1 and CDR2 from the germline V gene are SEHNR and FQNEAQ (reference sequence). This CDR3 contains 15 residues. As DNA, the CDR3 is TGTGCCAGCAGCTTACTGCAGGGGGGAAGGACTGAAGCTTTCTTT. Translation: CASSLLQGGRTEAFF. Complete variable domain (other parts from reference TRBV7-9 and TRBJ1-1): DTGVSQNPRHKITKRGQNVTFRCDPISEHNRLYWYRQTLGQGPEFLTYFQNEAQLEKSRLLSDRFSAERPKGSFSTLEIQRTEQGDSAMYLCASSLLQGGRTEAFFGQGTRLTVV.

The chain is built from TRBV6-5 and TRBJ1-1, with D unclear. Germline CDR1 and CDR2: MNHEY and SVGAGI. CDR3 length equals 13 residues. V lost 6 bases and J 0 bases, leaving 8 bases between the germline ends. The CDR3 sequence is CASRHRLNTEAFF. The CDR3 DNA sequence: TGTGCCAGCAGGCACAGATTGAACACTGAAGCTTTCTTT.

V and J are TRBV10-3 and TRBJ1-2, with 8 bases aligning to TRBD1. The CDR3 spans 15 residues. The V and J ends lost 3 bases and 6 bases, in that order; junction bases with no gene match: 9. CDR1 is ENHRY and CDR2 is SYGVKD in the germline V gene. The CDR3 DNA follows: TGTGCCATCAGTGAATCCCAGGGGGCTTCGGATGGCTACACCTTC. It is translated as CAISESQGASDGYTF.

The chain links TRBV7-6 to TRBJ2-2; a weak D match, TRBD1 (6 bases). The CDR3 runs to 14 residues. Trimming removed 11 bases from V and 1 base from J, with 14 bases in between. Germline lookup yields CDR1 SGHVS and CDR2 FNYEAQ. Here the CDR3 DNA reads TGTGCCTGTAAAGCGACAGGGAACACCGGGGAGCTGTTTTTT. It codes for CACKATGNTGELFF.

This rearrangement joins TRBV7-9 to TRBJ1-3, with a possible D match to TRBD1 (6 bases). The germline gives CDR1 SEHNR, CDR2 FQNEAQ (reference sequence). The CDR3 loop spans 16 amino acids. The V end was cut by 4 bases, the J end by 4 bases, with 17 bases between. The CDR3 is CASSSSDRLSGNTIYF. The CDR3 nucleotides read TGTGCCAGCAGCTCGTCCGACAGGCTATCAGGAAACACCATATATTTT.

The CDR3 sequence: CAGGEGYEQYF. The CDR3 DNA sequence: TGTGCCGGGGGGGAGGGCTACGAGCAGTACTTC. V and J are TRBV30 and TRBJ2-7; 7 positions match TRBD2. Unmatched junction bases numbered 4, after V lost 8 bases and J lost 3 bases. In germline, CDR1 is GTSNPN, CDR2 SVGIG (reference sequence). The CDR3 length is 11 residues.

This chain connects TRBV19 to TRBJ1-5; tentative D call: TRBD1 (6 bases). Germline V CDR1 and CDR2: LNHDA, SQIVND (reference sequence). The CDR3 has 14 amino acids. The V gene lost 3 bases and the J gene lost 7 bases, with 13 bases spanning the gap. Here the CDR3 reads CASSILTGPQPQHF. The CDR3 DNA reads TGTGCCAGTAGTATTTTGACAGGACCCCAGCCCCAGCATTTT.

The rearrangement links TRBV5-4 to TRBJ2-1, with 11 bases matching TRBD1. The CDR3 totals 16 residues. Germline V CDR1 and CDR2: SGHNT, YYREEE (reference sequence). Losses at the gene ends were 3 bases for V and 6 bases for J; bases not matched to a gene: 8. In nucleotides, the CDR3 is TGTGCCAGCAGCTCCTCCCCGGGACAGGGGGGCAATGAGCAGTTCTTC. The encoded protein is CASSSSPGQGGNEQFF. Looking up the rest from reference TRBV5-4 and TRBJ2-1 gives the full variable domain: ETGVTQSPTHLIKTRGQQVTLRCSSQSGHNTVSWYQQALGQGPQFIFQYYREEENGRGNFPPRFSGLQFPNYSSELNVNALELDDSALYLCASSSSPGQGGNEQFFGPGTRLTVL.

With respect to this clone: At the DNA level, this CDR3 is encoded by other sequences in the same sample as well. The chain has TRBV9 and TRBJ2-3; unclear D gene. Germline values: CDR1 SGDLS, CDR2 YYNGEE. The CDR3 is 15 residues long. V lost 0 bases to trimming and J lost 1 base, with 9 bases between them. CDR3 sequence reads: CASSVGAGGTDTQYF. CDR3 nucleotide sequence: TGTGCCAGCAGCGTAGGGGCAGGCGGCACAGATACGCAGTATTTT. Variable domain in full (rest from reference TRBV9 and TRBJ2-3): DSGVTQTPKHLITATGQRVTLRCSPRSGDLSVYWYQQSLDQGLQFLIQYYNGEERAKGNILERFSAQQFPDLHSELNLSSLELGDSALYFCASSVGAGGTDTQYFGPGTRLTVL.

The chain couples TRBV7-2 to TRBJ2-7; 7 bases line up with TRBD1. CDR3 length: 14 amino acids. The junction had 6 bases not matched to a gene; V was cut back by 1 base and J by 6 bases. Germline CDR1 and CDR2: SGHTA and FQGNSA. CDR3 sequence: CASSLGGTASEQYV. The CDR3 coding sequence is TGTGCCAGCAGCTTAGGGGGGACAGCGTCCGAGCAGTACGTC.

This chain links TRBV5-4 with TRBJ2-7, with D perhaps TRBD2 (5 bases). The CDR3 length is 13 residues. Trimming cost V 4 bases and J 2 bases, with 10 bases left between them. The germline V gene encodes CDR1 SGHNT and CDR2 YYREEE (reference sequence). In DNA form, the CDR3 reads TGTGCCAGCAGCCCGACTAACCCCTACGAGCAGTACTTC. Amino acid sequence: CASSPTNPYEQYF.

The J gene is TRBJ2-4, the V gene TRBV7-9; 12 bases match TRBD2. The germline gives CDR1 SEHNR, CDR2 FQNEAQ (reference sequence). CDR3 size: 19 residues. Trimming cost V 3 bases and J 0 bases; bases outside gene matches: 9. The CDR3 DNA follows: TGTGCCAGCAGCTTGGAGACGGGACTAGCGGGTATAGCCAAAAACATTCAGTACTTC. It encodes CASSLETGLAGIAKNIQYF.

The chain couples TRBV27 to TRBJ2-7; D not certain. Germline values: CDR1 MNHEY, CDR2 SMNVEV (reference sequence). The V end lost 2 bases, the J end lost 2 bases, and 13 bases lay between the germline ends. The CDR3 is 15 residues long. CDR3 sequence (DNA): TGTGCCAGCAGTTTAGGGCAGGTCCCTACCTACGAGCAGTACTTC. Encoded protein: CASSLGQVPTYEQYF.

There are a few counts of this clone. The sample has other DNA sequences that encode this CDR3 too. The chain links TRBV2 to TRBJ2-7; 7 bases fit TRBD1. CDR3 size: 15 residues. Germline trimming cut 3 bases from V and 0 bases from J; bases unmatched to any gene: 5. Germline V gives CDR1 SNHLY, CDR2 FYNNEI. For the CDR3, the DNA is TGTGCCAGCAGTGAGACAGGGCTCAGCTCCTACGAGCAGTACTTC. Translated, it gives CASSETGLSSYEQYF.

This clone was seen just once. The chain couples TRBV7-9 to TRBJ1-2, with no clear D. Germline CDR1 is SEHNR and CDR2 is FQNEAQ (reference sequence). This CDR3 has 15 residues. The germline V and J ends were trimmed by 2 bases and 3 bases, with 13 bases remaining between them. The CDR3 nucleotides read TGTGCCAGCAGCTTAAGTGGGAGTAAGGACTATGGCTACACCTTC. This gives the protein CASSLSGSKDYGYTF.

This clone was seen a handful of times. V is TRBV5-1 and J is TRBJ1-1; 11 nucleotides agree with TRBD1. The CDR3 sequence is 14 residues long. J gave up 6 bases and V 4 bases, and 5 bases lay outside the gene matches. From germline, CDR1 is SGHRS and CDR2 YFSETQ. The CDR3 DNA reads TGCGCCAGCAGCCGAGGACAGGGGGCATCTGAAGCTTTCTTT. Protein: CASSRGQGASEAFF.

The chain recombines TRBV30 with TRBJ2-5; 12 bases are a match to TRBD2. The CDR3 contains 18 residues. Germline V gene lookup returns CDR1 GTSNPN and CDR2 SVGIG (reference sequence). J lost 4 bases, V lost 2 bases, and 14 bases had no gene match. CDR3 in DNA: TGTGCCTGGAGTTCGGTGCTAGCGGGAGGGCCGTGGGGAGAGACCCAGTACTTC. Translating it yields CAWSSVLAGGPWGETQYF.

The rearrangement joins TRBV7-2 to TRBJ2-7; D perhaps matches TRBD1 (5 bases). This CDR3 is 14 amino acids long. V was trimmed by 5 bases and J by 2 bases, leaving 13 bases between them. CDR1 is SGHTA, CDR2 FQGNSA, per germline. As DNA, the CDR3 is TGTGCCAGCAGCCTGTACGAGACAGCCTACGAGCAGTACTTC. Its protein is CASSLYETAYEQYF.

The genes are TRBV7-2 and TRBJ1-5; no reliable D call. Germline values: CDR1 SGHTA, CDR2 FQGNSA. V lost 1 base, J lost 0 bases, and 13 bases lay in between. CDR3 length equals 17 residues. For the CDR3, the DNA is TGTGCCAGCAGCTTAGTGGGAGGGTATGGTAGCAATCAGCCCCAGCATTTT. It is translated as CASSLVGGYGSNQPQHF.

The V call is TRBV7-9, the J call TRBJ2-7; 8 bases match TRBD1. CDR1 and CDR2 (germline): SEHNR, FQNEAQ (reference sequence). V shed 5 bases and J 2 bases; nucleotides not matched to a gene: 8. The CDR3 length is 15 residues. The CDR3 region is CASSPRDRYPYEQYV. CDR3 DNA: TGTGCCAGCAGCCCCAGGGACAGGTATCCCTACGAGCAGTACGTC.

This clone was detected a few times. The chain joins TRBV7-9 to TRBJ2-3; D call uncertain. This CDR3 has 13 amino acids. CDR1 is SEHNR and CDR2 is FQNEAQ in the germline V gene (reference sequence). Trimming took 5 bases from V and 0 from J, leaving 6 bases between them. CDR3 nucleotide sequence: TGTGCCAGCAGCCCCACAAGCACAGATACGCAGTATTTT. It yields the protein CASSPTSTDTQYF.

The chain is built from TRBV7-8 and TRBJ1-1; D possibly corresponds to TRBD1 (5 bases). The length of the CDR3 is 15 residues. Germline CDR1 and CDR2: SGHVS and FQNEAQ. V gave up 1 base and J gave up 0 bases, with 9 bases separating them. The CDR3 DNA sequence: TGTGCCAGCAGCTTAGAGGGACTCATGAACACTGAAGCTTTCTTT. It encodes CASSLEGLMNTEAFF.

The chain combines TRBV27 with TRBJ1-2; tentative D call: TRBD1 (6 bases). Trimming cost V 0 bases and J 8 bases, with 19 bases left between them. This CDR3 spans 16 amino acids. Germline CDR1 is MNHEY and CDR2 is SMNVEV (reference sequence). The CDR3 loop reads CASSLSSGAGVRGYTF. The CDR3 DNA follows: TGTGCCAGCAGTTTATCCTCAGGGGCTGGGGTGAGGGGCTACACCTTC.

The genes are TRBV6-1 and TRBJ1-2; 9 nucleotides line up with TRBD1. J gave up 7 bases and V 3 bases, and 15 bases lay outside the gene matches. Germline V gives CDR1 MNHNS, CDR2 SASEGT. The CDR3 has 17 residues. The CDR3 region is CASSEGQGVLLTSGYTF. CDR3 in DNA: TGTGCCAGCAGTGAGGGACAGGGAGTGTTACTGACCTCTGGCTACACCTTC.